One sample yielded the 19 T cell receptor beta chains listed below, sequenced in a study of blood T cell repertoires in COVID-19. Clones were read by immunoSEQ multiplex PCR, and TCRdb kept only the in-frame ones, dropping some. The profile shows just over 300,000 clones, nearly 90% of them singletons. The sample was PBMCs or T cells enriched from blood (not recorded which). Every receptor here comes from a woman aged 18-30 years with acute COVID-19.

Comment on this clone: Other DNA sequences in the sample encode the same CDR3. The chain employs TRBV28 and TRBJ2-5, with 10 bases aligning to TRBD1. With V trimmed by 5 bases and J by 5 bases, 5 bases remained unmatched. Germline-derived CDR1 and CDR2 are MDHEN and SYDVKM. The length of the CDR3 is 14 residues. The CDR3, as DNA: TGTGCCAGCAGTCCCGGGACAGGGGTCGAGACCCAGTACTTC. Its translation: CASSPGTGVETQYF.

The rearrangement uses TRBV5-4 and TRBJ1-1, with 8 positions matching TRBD1. V was clipped by 3 bases and J by 11 bases; unmatched bases: 3. The CDR3 has 11 amino acids. CDR1 is SGHNT and CDR2 is YYREEE in the germline V gene (reference sequence). CDR3 coding DNA: TGTGCCAGCAGCTCGGGACAGGCGGCTTTCTTT. Its protein is CASSSGQAAFF. Full variable domain (remainder filled in from reference TRBV5-4 and TRBJ1-1): ETGVTQSPTHLIKTRGQQVTLRCSSQSGHNTVSWYQQALGQGPQFIFQYYREEENGRGNFPPRFSGLQFPNYSSELNVNALELDDSALYLCASSSGQAAFFGQGTRLTVV.

As DNA, the CDR3 is TGTGCCAGCAGCTCACAGACCCCCGGGGATACTCAGCCCCAGCATTTT. Translating gives CASSSQTPGDTQPQHF. The chain has TRBV5-8 and TRBJ1-5; no clear D gene. Germline V gene sequence: CDR1 SGHTS, CDR2 YDEGEE. V was pared by 3 bases and J by 6 bases, with 19 bases between. CDR3 length: 16 amino acids.

The V gene is TRBV5-1, the J gene TRBJ2-6, with D possibly matching TRBD2 (5 bases). This CDR3 has 17 residues. Trimming removed 1 base at V and 1 base at J, with 12 bases between. Germline CDR1 reads SGHRS; CDR2 reads YFSETQ. As DNA, the CDR3 is TGCGCCAGCAGCTTGAGCCCCGGAGGTTCTGGGGCCAACGTCCTGACTTTC. Translation: CASSLSPGGSGANVLTF.

The chain links TRBV5-1 to TRBJ2-1; TRBD2 might be the D (6 bases). CDR3 size: 15 residues. Trimming pared 0 bases from V and 9 bases from J, leaving 16 bases between. Per the germline V gene, CDR1 is SGHRS and CDR2 is YFSETQ. The CDR3 DNA sequence: TGCGCCAGCAGCTTGGCCGGGAGTCGGTCTGGTGAGCAGTTCTTC. Encoded protein: CASSLAGSRSGEQFF.

J is TRBJ1-2 and V is TRBV28, with 7 bases that match TRBD1. Per the germline V gene, CDR1 is MDHEN and CDR2 is SYDVKM. Trimming removed 5 bases from V and 5 bases from J; junction bases left unmatched: 8. This CDR3 comprises 14 residues. CDR3 in DNA: TGTGCCAGCAGTGCGACAGGGCTCGCGTATGGCTACACCTTC. The encoded protein is CASSATGLAYGYTF.

The rearrangement joins TRBV29-1 to TRBJ2-5; 8 nucleotides align to TRBD1. V gave up 6 bases and J gave up 2 bases; unmatched junction bases: 5. CDR1 and CDR2 (germline): SQVTM, ANQGSEA. The CDR3 has 13 residues. For the CDR3, the DNA is TGCAGCGTGGACCGGGACAGGCAAGAGACCCAGTACTTC. This codes for CSVDRDRQETQYF. Full variable domain (rest looked up from reference TRBV29-1 and TRBJ2-5): SAVISQKPSRDICQRGTSLTIQCQVDSQVTMMFWYRQQPGQSLTLIATANQGSEATYESGFVIDKFPISRPNLTFSTLTVSNMSPEDSSIYLCSVDRDRQETQYFGPGTRLLVL.

This chain joins TRBV27 and TRBJ2-7, with D possibly being TRBD2 (6 bases). The CDR3 consists of 15 residues. Germline V CDR1 and CDR2: MNHEY, SMNVEV (reference sequence). V lost 3 bases and J 1 base, leaving 13 bases between the germline ends. CDR3 DNA: TGTGCCAGCAGTTTGACGACTAGAAGTTCCTACGAGCAGTACTTC. This encodes CASSLTTRSSYEQYF.

The chain combines TRBV5-1 with TRBJ1-2, with 11 bases that match TRBD1. V trimming: 6 bases; J trimming: 7 bases; junction bases outside the gene matches: 5. This CDR3 comprises 13 residues. Germline lookup yields CDR1 SGHRS and CDR2 YFSETQ. The DNA of the CDR3 is TGCGCCAGCAACCCCGGGACAGGGGGTGGCTACACCTTC. Translated, it gives CASNPGTGGGYTF.

The V call is TRBV20-1, the J call TRBJ2-7; D perhaps matches TRBD2 (5 bases). Germline values: CDR1 DFQATT, CDR2 SNEGSKA (reference sequence). V shed 3 bases and J shed 0 bases, with 15 bases lying between them. The CDR3 length is 15 residues. The CDR3, as DNA: TGCAGTGCTAGTGGCAGTGGAGGCCTCTCCTACGAGCAGTACTTC. Protein sequence: CSASGSGGLSYEQYF.

Of note for this clone: One junction end does not reproduce the germline sequence, and a read error may be involved. V gene TRBV18 combines with J gene TRBJ2-1; D not resolved. The CDR3 runs to 13 residues. In germline, CDR1 is KGHSH, CDR2 LQKENI. CDR3 in DNA: TGTGCCAGCTCACAGGAAGACACGGAATTATTAGTCTTC. Amino acid sequence: CASSQEDTELLVF.

The chain carries TRBV10-1 and TRBJ2-3; D unclear. Germline V gene data show CDR1 as WNHNN and CDR2 as SYGVQD (reference sequence). This CDR3 comprises 13 residues. V lost 2 bases, J lost 5 bases, and 8 bases lay in between. The CDR3 loop reads CASSEPRGDTQYF. In nucleotides, the CDR3 is TGCGCCAGCAGTGAGCCCCGCGGAGATACGCAGTATTTT.

The chain employs TRBV28 and TRBJ1-1, with 9 positions matching TRBD1. Germline CDR1 and CDR2: MDHEN and SYDVKM. J gave up 4 bases and V 5 bases, and 8 bases lay outside the gene matches. The CDR3 loop spans 15 amino acids. The CDR3 spells CASSLQGARSTEAFF. In nucleotides, the CDR3 is TGTGCCAGCAGTCTACAGGGGGCGCGGAGCACTGAAGCTTTCTTT.

V is TRBV6-1 and J is TRBJ2-3; 13 bases align to TRBD2. V was pared by 2 bases and J by 4 bases, with 6 bases of the junction left unmatched. The CDR3 runs to 17 residues. Looked up from germline, CDR1 is MNHNS and CDR2 is SASEGT. The CDR3 spells CASSEPAGTSGADTQYF. The CDR3 DNA reads TGTGCCAGCAGTGAACCAGCCGGGACTAGCGGGGCAGATACGCAGTATTTT.

The V gene is TRBV11-2, the J gene TRBJ1-1; no clear D. CDR1 SGHAT and CDR2 FQNNGV come from the germline V gene. The CDR3 sequence is 14 residues long. V lost 5 bases, J lost 5 bases, and 15 bases lay in between. The CDR3 is CASSLPRVPTEAFF. CDR3 bases: TGTGCCAGCAGCCTACCCCGGGTTCCTACTGAAGCTTTCTTT.

The chain is built from TRBV7-8 and TRBJ1-1; the match to TRBD1 covers 10 bases. Germline V gives CDR1 SGHVS, CDR2 FQNEAQ. V lost 5 bases and J lost 6; bases outside the gene matches: 9. This CDR3 is 15 amino acids long. CDR3 sequence (DNA): TGTGCCAGCAGCCCAAGGGACAGGGGTGGCGCTGAAGCTTTCTTT. Translated: CASSPRDRGGAEAFF. The full variable domain, in which reference TRBV7-8 and TRBJ1-1 provide the parts outside the CDR3, is GAGVSQSPRYKVAKRGQDVALRCDPISGHVSLFWYQQALGQGPEFLTYFQNEAQLDKSGLPSDRFFAERPEGSVSTLKIQRTQQEDSAVYLCASSPRDRGGAEAFFGQGTRLTVV.

The rearrangement uses TRBV2 and TRBJ2-5, with D possibly being TRBD1 (6 bases). This CDR3 has 12 residues. Trimming pared 8 bases from V and 10 bases from J, leaving 17 bases between. The germline gives CDR1 SNHLY, CDR2 FYNNEI. CDR3 region: CASHRETGVQYF. The CDR3 region has the DNA TGTGCCAGCCACAGGGAAACTGGGGTCCAGTACTTC.

This clone came up once. This chain uses TRBV24-1 with TRBJ2-1; 10 nucleotides match TRBD2. The trim removed 4 bases at V and 4 bases at J, leaving 6 bases unmatched. Germline V gene data show CDR1 as KGHDR and CDR2 as SFDVKD. The CDR3 length is 16 residues. The CDR3 coding sequence is TGTGCCACCAGTGAGTCCGGGACTAGCGAGTACAATGAGCAGTTCTTC. Protein sequence: CATSESGTSEYNEQFF.

The rearrangement uses TRBV28 and TRBJ1-5; the D is unclear. CDR1 is MDHEN and CDR2 is SYDVKM in the germline V gene. The CDR3 has 14 amino acids. The germline V and J ends were trimmed by 4 bases and 0 bases, with 7 bases remaining between them. Here the CDR3 reads CASSSPYSNQPQHF. The CDR3 DNA reads as TGTGCCAGCAGTTCCCCCTATAGCAATCAGCCCCAGCATTTT.